These 29 T cell receptor beta chains were sequenced from one sample in a study of T cells in Graves' hyperthyroidism and ophthalmopathy. Amplification of TCR beta CDR3 regions used RNA as the template. Primed by the HTBI set, a first-round RT-PCR was run on the TCR CDR3. From the multiplex PCR reads, TCRdb called clonotypes with MiXCR, one entry per CDR3 protein. The sample holds some 490,000 distinct CDR3 sequences; 22% are singletons and the top ten take under 55%. The specimen was blood. Source of these receptors: a woman in her sixties or seventies with Graves' ophthalmopathy.

This clonotype was recorded at least ten times. The rearrangement uses TRBV7-3 and TRBJ2-1; 8 bases are a match to TRBD2. V gave up 1 base and J gave up 8 bases; unmatched junction bases: 7. The CDR3 covers 15 residues. The V gene's germline CDR1 is SGHTA and CDR2 FQGTGA. Written as DNA, the CDR3 is TGTGCCAGCAGCTTAAGCGGGAGGCCGTTCCATGAGCAGTTCTTC. Translation gives CASSLSGRPFHEQFF.

This clonotype was picked up many times. The gene calls are TRBV2 and TRBJ1-2; a possible D gene is TRBD1 (5 bases). Germline loops: CDR1 SNHLY, CDR2 FYNNEI. The CDR3 runs to 13 residues. With 3 bases removed from V and 8 bases from J, the gap between germline ends came to 13 bases. CDR3 in amino acids: CASSEGTTGGYTF. CDR3 nucleotides: TGTGCCAGCAGTGAGGGGACTACGGGCGGCTACACCTTC.

The V gene is TRBV6-9, the J gene TRBJ2-5, with D hard to call. V dropped 6 bases and J dropped 7 bases, with 9 bases sitting between them. CDR1 is MNHGY, CDR2 SVAAGI, per germline. There are 11 residues in the CDR3. The CDR3 region has the DNA TGTGCCAGCAGCTCGGTGGTGACCCAGTACTTC. Translating it yields CASSSVVTQYF.

J is TRBJ2-5 and V is TRBV7-2; 14 bases are a match to TRBD2. Per the germline V gene, CDR1 is SGHTA and CDR2 is FQGNSA. CDR3 length: 15 amino acids. V trimming: 5 bases; J trimming: 4 bases; junction bases outside the gene matches: 3. The CDR3, as DNA: TGTGCCAGCAGCACGGGACTAGCGGGAGTAGAGACCCAGTACTTC. Its translation: CASSTGLAGVETQYF. The variable domain in full, with the rest retrieved from reference TRBV7-2 and TRBJ2-5, is GAGVSQSPSNKVTEKGKDVELRCDPISGHTALYWYRQSLGQGLEFLIYFQGNSAPDKSGLPSDRFSAERTGGSVSTLTIQRTQQEDSAVYLCASSTGLAGVETQYFGPGTRLLVL.

The chain links TRBV12-3 or TRBV12-4 to TRBJ2-4; D gene ambiguous. The CDR3 has 17 amino acids. The germline V and J ends were trimmed by 6 bases and 0 bases, with 18 bases remaining between them. The CDR3 loop reads CASSFTRSVLAKNIQYF. The CDR3 bases are TGTGCCAGCAGCTTTACCAGGAGCGTATTAGCCAAAAACATTCAGTACTTC.

The CDR3 here is CASSWGPTNVLTF. In DNA form, the CDR3 reads TGTGCCAGCAGCTGGGGTCCGACCAACGTCCTGACTTTC. This chain connects TRBV7-2 to TRBJ2-6; D is ambiguous. Germline V gene lookup returns CDR1 SGHTA and CDR2 FQGNSA. Trimming shortened V by 4 bases and J by 8 bases, and 9 bases separated the two germline ends. This CDR3 has 13 residues.

There are many counts of this clonotype. The rearrangement joins TRBV28 to TRBJ1-5; 7 nucleotides agree with TRBD1. Trimming took 6 bases from V and 6 from J; bases not matched to a gene: 5. The germline CDR1 and CDR2 sequences are MDHEN and SYDVKM. The CDR3 is made up of 13 amino acids. CDR3 residues: CASSQGGVQPQHF. CDR3 nucleotide sequence: TGTGCCAGCAGCCAGGGGGGCGTTCAGCCCCAGCATTTT.

This clonotype turned up a few times. This chain connects TRBV30 to TRBJ2-7, with TRBD1 as a possible D gene (6 bases). CDR1 is GTSNPN, CDR2 SVGIG, per germline (reference sequence). This CDR3 is built from 13 residues. V was pared by 1 base and J by 7 bases, with 14 bases between. Here the CDR3 reads CAWSAGWGLEQYF. CDR3 DNA: TGTGCCTGGAGTGCCGGTTGGGGGCTGGAGCAGTACTTC.

The CDR3 DNA is TGCGCCAGCAGCCTCCAGGGCGGGAGGGCCTCGGGAGAGCAGTACTTC. It is translated as CASSLQGGRASGEQYF. The chain combines TRBV5-1 with TRBJ2-7; 9 bases agree with TRBD2. The CDR3 is made up of 16 amino acids. Trimming cost V 4 bases and J 7 bases; bases outside gene matches: 15. Germline-derived CDR1 and CDR2 are SGHRS and YFSETQ. Filled out from reference TRBV5-1 and TRBJ2-7, the complete variable domain reads KAGVTQTPRYLIKTRGQQVTLSCSPISGHRSVSWYQQTPGQGLQFLFEYFSETQRNKGNFPGRFSGRQFSNSRSEMNVSTLELGDSALYLCASSLQGGRASGEQYFGPGTRLTVT.

This clonotype was recorded at least ten times. V and J are TRBV7-9 and TRBJ1-2, with D perhaps matching TRBD1 (5 bases). The V end lost 5 bases, the J end lost 4 bases, and 11 bases lay between the germline ends. CDR3 length equals 13 residues. The V gene's germline CDR1 is SEHNR and CDR2 FQNEAQ (reference sequence). The CDR3 bases are TGTGCCAGCAGCATGGACACCAGCTATGGCTACACCTTC. Its translation is CASSMDTSYGYTF.

This clonotype was counted between two and nine times. The V and J genes are TRBV4-1 and TRBJ1-5, with D unresolved. This CDR3 region has 15 residues. V lost 0 bases and J 7 bases, leaving 13 bases between the germline ends. Germline V CDR1 and CDR2: MGHRA, YSYEKL. The CDR3 reads CASSQDPQAQQPQHF. The CDR3, as DNA: TGCGCCAGCAGCCAAGACCCCCAAGCCCAACAGCCCCAGCATTTT.

This clonotype was seen more than once but under ten times. The chain has TRBV29-1 and TRBJ2-2; D call uncertain. Trimming left V 6 bases short and J 5 bases short, with 7 bases between. Germline V CDR1 and CDR2: SQVTM, ANQGSEA. This CDR3 spans 11 amino acids. The CDR3 loop is CSVWWTGELFF. Written as DNA, the CDR3 is TGCAGCGTATGGTGGACCGGGGAGCTGTTTTTT.

The rearrangement joins TRBV6-2 or TRBV6-3 to TRBJ2-4, with 9 bases identical to TRBD2. V shed 8 bases, J shed 10 bases, and the junction held 6 bases outside the gene matches. Germline V gene lookup returns CDR1 MNHEY and CDR2 SVGEGT. The CDR3 consists of 12 residues. CDR3 sequence reads: CASSSGTKIQYF. For the CDR3, the DNA is TGTGCCAGCTCTAGCGGGACAAAGATTCAGTACTTC.

This clonotype turned up a few times. The chain couples TRBV30 to TRBJ1-2; 7 bases are shared with TRBD1. CDR3 length: 14 residues. J gave up 8 bases and V 2 bases, and 11 bases lay outside the gene matches. Germline CDR1 and CDR2: GTSNPN and SVGIG (reference sequence). CDR3 amino acids: CAWSPPTGTAGYTF. The DNA of the CDR3 is TGTGCCTGGAGTCCCCCGACAGGGACTGCCGGCTACACCTTC.

This chain links TRBV24-1 with TRBJ2-1; D gene ambiguous. This CDR3 region has 14 residues. CDR1 and CDR2 from the germline V gene are KGHDR and SFDVKD. Trimming pared 3 bases from V and 4 bases from J, leaving 9 bases between. CDR3 loop: CATSDRSYYNEQFF. The CDR3 DNA reads as TGTGCCACCAGTGATCGGAGCTATTACAATGAGCAGTTCTTC.

Many counts were recorded for this clonotype. The V call is TRBV30, the J call TRBJ2-1, with D uncertain. Germline values: CDR1 GTSNPN, CDR2 SVGIG (reference sequence). The CDR3 is 11 amino acids. Trimming stripped 0 bases from V and 4 bases from J, with 1 base between. The CDR3 DNA reads TGTGCCTGGAGTGTGTACAATGAGCAGTTCTTC. This codes for CAWSVYNEQFF. Together with reference TRBV30 and TRBJ2-1, the CDR3 gives the full variable domain: SQTIHQWPATLVQPVGSPLSLECTVEGTSNPNLYWYRQAAGRGLQLLFYSVGIGQISSEVPQNLSASRPQDRQFILSSKKLLLSDSGFYLCAWSVYNEQFFGPGTRLTVL.

The chain is built from TRBV28 and TRBJ1-4; 9 nucleotides line up with TRBD1. The germline gives CDR1 MDHEN, CDR2 SYDVKM. V lost 6 bases, J lost 4 bases, and 3 bases stayed unmatched. This CDR3 spans 14 amino acids. The CDR3 DNA sequence: TGTGCCAGCAGCAGACAGGGGGTTAATGAAAAACTGTTTTTT. Its protein product is CASSRQGVNEKLFF.

This clonotype was seen repeatedly, ten times or more. The chain recombines TRBV7-2 with TRBJ1-5; D possibly corresponds to TRBD1 (6 bases). The V and J ends lost 0 bases and 1 base respectively, with 7 bases between them. CDR1 and CDR2 from the germline V gene are SGHTA and FQGNSA. The CDR3 has 15 amino acids. For the CDR3, the DNA is TGTGCCAGCAGCTTAGCGGGGGGCAGCAATCAGCCCCAGCATTTT. It codes for CASSLAGGSNQPQHF.

This clonotype has more than one count but fewer than ten. The V and J genes are TRBV29-1 and TRBJ1-1; the D gene is possibly TRBD1 (5 bases). CDR1 is SQVTM, CDR2 ANQGSEA, per germline. V gave up 6 bases and J gave up 6 bases, with 17 bases separating them. The CDR3 runs 13 residues. In nucleotides, the CDR3 is TGCAGCGTAACGGACATCCGGAGTTCTGAAGCTTTCTTT. This translates into CSVTDIRSSEAFF.

The table lists this clonotype with a few counts. The chain recombines TRBV28 with TRBJ1-2, with 10 positions matching TRBD1. Germline CDR1 and CDR2: MDHEN and SYDVKM. CDR3 size: 15 residues. The J segment lost 2 bases and the V segment lost 7 bases, leaving 7 bases of the junction unmatched. The CDR3 region has the DNA TGTGCCAGCACTTCACCGACAGGGGGCAACTATGGCTACACCTTC. It yields the protein CASTSPTGGNYGYTF.

This clonotype was counted ten times or more. V usage is TRBV28 and J usage is TRBJ2-5, with D possibly matching TRBD1 (6 bases). This CDR3 contains 14 residues. Germline CDR1 reads MDHEN; CDR2 reads SYDVKM. V lost 8 bases and J lost 5, with 18 bases in between. The CDR3 region has the DNA TGTGCCAGCGGCATTGTGGGGGCGAGGGAGACCCAGTACTTC. The encoded protein is CASGIVGARETQYF. Full variable domain (remainder filled in from reference TRBV28 and TRBJ2-5): DVKVTQSSRYLVKRTGEKVFLECVQDMDHENMFWYRQDPGLGLRLIYFSYDVKMKEKGDIPEGYSVSREKKERFSLILESASTNQTSMYLCASGIVGARETQYFGPGTRLLVL.

The chain has TRBV20-1 and TRBJ2-1; TRBD2 is a possible D gene (5 bases). The CDR3 loop spans 16 amino acids. Germline V gene lookup returns CDR1 DFQATT and CDR2 SNEGSKA (reference sequence). V lost 1 base, J lost 0 bases, and 13 bases lay in between. The CDR3 spells CSARVSSGSSYNEQFF. In DNA form, the CDR3 reads TGCAGTGCTAGAGTATCCAGCGGAAGCTCCTACAATGAGCAGTTCTTC.

J is TRBJ2-1 and V is TRBV5-4; D is ambiguous. Germline V gene lookup returns CDR1 SGHNT and CDR2 YYREEE (reference sequence). This CDR3 region has 16 residues. Trimming cost V 0 bases and J 3 bases, with 13 bases left between them. The CDR3, as DNA: TGTGCCAGCAGCTTGGTTGGCCGTGGTTTCTACAATGAGCAGTTCTTC. This encodes CASSLVGRGFYNEQFF.

In this sample, this clonotype turned up many times. The chain combines TRBV12-3 or TRBV12-4 with TRBJ2-1; perhaps TRBD2 as D (6 bases). V dropped 7 bases and J dropped 0 bases, with 13 bases sitting between them. The CDR3 has 15 amino acids. The CDR3 sequence is CASTIRESSYNEQFF. CDR3 nucleotides: TGTGCCAGCACCATACGGGAGAGCTCCTACAATGAGCAGTTCTTC.

This clonotype was seen only a few times. This chain connects TRBV29-1 to TRBJ1-1; unclear D gene. The CDR3 is 13 residues long. Germline CDR1 reads SQVTM; CDR2 reads ANQGSEA. The ends were cut back, 3 bases at V and 5 bases at J, with 13 bases in the middle. CDR3 sequence (DNA): TGCAGCGTTGAGACCCAAACGGGAACTGAAGCTTTCTTT. Translation: CSVETQTGTEAFF. The full variable domain, with the rest looked up from reference TRBV29-1 and TRBJ1-1, is SAVISQKPSRDICQRGTSLTIQCQVDSQVTMMFWYRQQPGQSLTLIATANQGSEATYESGFVIDKFPISRPNLTFSTLTVSNMSPEDSSIYLCSVETQTGTEAFFGQGTRLTVV.

This clonotype was detected ten times or more. The rearrangement links TRBV11-2 to TRBJ2-6, with 9 bases matching TRBD2. J lost 0 bases, V lost 5 bases, and 5 bases had no gene match. CDR1 and CDR2 from the germline V gene are SGHAT and FQNNGV. This CDR3 contains 17 residues. CDR3 amino acids: CASSGVAGDSGANVLTF. CDR3 sequence (DNA): TGTGCCAGCAGCGGGGTAGCGGGAGACTCTGGGGCCAACGTCCTGACTTTC.

The V gene is TRBV7-6, the J gene TRBJ1-2, with 7 bases identical to TRBD1. After removal of 8 bases from V and 4 bases from J, the junction contained 10 bases not matched to a gene. The germline CDR1 and CDR2 sequences are SGHVS and FNYEAQ. The CDR3 has 14 residues. CDR3 sequence reads: CASSRRGGVYGYTF. The CDR3 nucleotides read TGTGCCAGCTCCCGGCGAGGGGGCGTCTATGGCTACACCTTC.

J is TRBJ2-3 and V is TRBV20-1, with TRBD2 matching over 13 bases. J lost 3 bases, V lost 6 bases, and 9 bases had no gene match. CDR3 length: 16 amino acids. Germline V gene sequence: CDR1 DFQATT, CDR2 SNEGSKA (reference sequence). The chain's CDR3 is CSAFPGTSGITDTQYF. In nucleotides, the CDR3 is TGCAGTGCGTTCCCCGGGACTAGCGGGATAACAGATACGCAGTATTTT.

The V call is TRBV13, the J call TRBJ2-3, with 9 bases that match TRBD1. CDR3 length equals 16 residues. Germline V lookup: CDR1 PRHDT, CDR2 FYEKMQ (reference sequence). V was pared by 2 bases and J by 2 bases, with 5 bases of the junction left unmatched. DNA for the CDR3: TGTGCCAGCAGCTTATTCCGGGACAGGGTCACAGATACGCAGTATTTT. Protein sequence: CASSLFRDRVTDTQYF.